Listed below are T cell receptor beta chains from one sample, sequenced in a study of blood T cells in healthy people across ages. TCRdb reprocessed the 5' RACE reads via MiXCR and lists one record per CDR3 protein. The top ten hold around 12% of the sample, which has over 950,000 distinct CDR3 sequences, less than 45% seen once. The sequenced sample was blood. Receptors originate from a man aged 18-30 years in good health. Each CDR3 is given with its conserved first and last residue. The D gene is left open where the match is weak. Clone size, where shown, is once, few, many, or a class for clones that have expanded.

NA NA TRBJ1-2 TRBV4-3 CASSQAQGSYYGYTF TGCGCCAGCAGCCAAGCACAGGGTTCCTACTATGGCTACACCTTC
NA NA TRBJ1-5 TRBV20-1 CSALVGRGSNQPQHF TGCAGTGCCCTTGTCGGTCGGGGCAGCAATCAGCCCCAGCATTTT
NA NA TRBJ1-2 TRBV27 CASSVSGGTCGYTF TGTGCCAGCAGTGTATCGGGGGGGACATGTGGCTACACCTTC
few NA TRBJ2-5 TRBV25-1 CASRPGSKTQYF TGTGCCAGCCGCCCGGGGTCCAAGACCCAGTACTTC
many NA TRBJ2-7 TRBV20-1 CSAMGPSYEQYF TGCAGTGCTATGGGACCATCCTACGAGCAGTACTTC
few NA TRBJ1-5 TRBV7-9 CASSSPRGSNSNQPQHF TGTGCCAGCAGCTCCCCAAGGGGGAGTAATAGCAATCAGCCCCAGCATTTT
NA NA TRBJ2-2 TRBV2 CASSEAFYRTANTGELFF TGTGCCAGCAGTGAAGCGTTTTACCGAACAGCGAACACCGGGGAGCTGTTTTTT
NA NA TRBJ2-1 TRBV2 CASGIDPEGNEQFF TGTGCCAGCGGGATAGACCCAGAAGGCAATGAGCAGTTCTTC
NA TRBD1 TRBJ1-4 TRBV5-1 CASSWDSPHEKLFF TGCGCCAGCAGCTGGGACAGCCCGCATGAAAAACTGTTTTTT
NA NA TRBJ2-3 TRBV29-1 CSVEGPTDTQYF TGCAGCGTTGAGGGGCCGACAGATACGCAGTATTTT
NA NA TRBJ2-7 TRBV12-3/TRBV12-4 CASSPQRSPPYEQYF TGTGCCAGCAGCCCACAGCGATCTCCCCCCTACGAGCAGTACTTC
NA NA TRBJ2-5 TRBV7-9 CASSLGNKGQQYF TGTGCCAGCAGCTTAGGGAACAAGGGCCAGCAGTACTTC
NA NA TRBJ2-7 TRBV12-3/TRBV12-4 CASSLVGKGAGYNEQYF TGTGCCAGCAGTTTAGTGGGAAAGGGCGCAGGGTACAATGAGCAGTACTTC
few NA TRBJ1-1 TRBV12-3/TRBV12-4 CASVGVNTEAFF TGTGCCAGCGTAGGGGTGAACACTGAAGCTTTCTTT
once NA TRBJ1-4 TRBV7-9 CASSTIYRATDEKLFF TGTGCCAGCAGCACTATTTACAGGGCTACTGATGAAAAACTGTTTTTT
NA TRBD1 TRBJ1-6 TRBV3-1 CASSVGTGVNSPLHF TGTGCCAGCAGCGTCGGGACAGGCGTTAATTCACCCCTCCACTTT
NA TRBD2 TRBJ2-7 TRBV4-3 CASSQSLAGVSSYEQYF TGCGCCAGCAGCCAATCTCTAGCGGGAGTCAGCTCCTACGAGCAGTACTTC
NA TRBD1 TRBJ1-5 TRBV12-3/TRBV12-4 CASRLGQVYSNQPQHF TGTGCCAGCAGGCTCGGACAGGTGTATAGCAATCAGCCCCAGCATTTT
NA TRBD2 TRBJ2-2 TRBV5-1 CASSLTRGGIAGELFF TGCGCCAGCAGCTTGACTCGCGGGGGGATTGCCGGGGAGCTGTTTTTT
NA NA TRBJ1-2 TRBV2 CASIPQGSYGYTF TGTGCCAGCATTCCACAGGGTTCCTATGGCTACACCTTC
few TRBD1 TRBJ1-6 TRBV24-1 CATRRDSNSPLHF TGTGCCACCCGACGGGACAGCAATTCACCCCTCCACTTT
NA NA TRBJ2-5 TRBV5-6 CASSSSGPSETQYF TGTGCCAGCAGCTCCAGCGGACCATCTGAGACCCAGTACTTC
NA NA TRBJ1-2 TRBV2 CASSDWDFYTF TGTGCCAGCAGTGACTGGGACTTCTACACCTTC
NA NA TRBJ2-1 TRBV12-3/TRBV12-4 CASTKYRDNEQFF TGTGCCAGCACCAAATACAGAGACAATGAGCAGTTCTTC
NA NA TRBJ1-1 TRBV29-1 CSVEVRSLNTEAFF TGCAGCGTTGAAGTTAGGTCCTTGAACACTGAAGCTTTCTTT
NA TRBD2 TRBJ2-3 TRBV7-2 CASSPWGTTSTDTQYF TGTGCCAGCAGCCCCTGGGGGACTACCAGCACAGATACGCAGTATTTT
NA TRBD1 TRBJ2-7 TRBV6-2/TRBV6-3 CASRGQAFYEQYF TGTGCCAGCAGGGGACAGGCCTTCTACGAGCAGTACTTC
NA TRBD2 TRBJ2-1 TRBV29-1 CSVGTSGVYEQFF TGCAGCGTTGGGACTAGCGGGGTGTATGAGCAGTTCTTC
NA NA TRBJ2-3 TRBV15 CATSRFPREASTDTQYF TGTGCCACCAGCAGGTTTCCGAGGGAAGCTAGCACAGATACGCAGTATTTT
NA TRBD1 TRBJ1-5 TRBV27 CASSLVGQGNQPQHF TGTGCCAGCAGTTTGGTCGGACAGGGAAATCAGCCCCAGCATTTT
few NA TRBJ1-2 TRBV2 CASSGTRRYGYTF TGTGCCAGCAGTGGTACAAGGAGGTACGGCTACACCTTC
NA NA TRBJ1-1 TRBV6-5 CASSSGPWEGTEAFF TGTGCCAGCAGTTCGGGCCCGTGGGAAGGGACTGAAGCTTTCTTT
NA NA TRBJ2-1 TRBV12-5 CASGLGREEYNEQFF TGTGCTAGTGGTTTGGGCAGGGAAGAATACAATGAGCAGTTCTTC
NA NA TRBJ2-5 TRBV7-8 CASSLLRQTQETQYF TGTGCCAGCAGCTTACTTAGGCAGACCCAAGAGACCCAGTACTTC
NA NA TRBJ2-2 TRBV11-2 CASSFRGSNTGELFF TGTGCCAGCAGTTTCAGGGGATCGAACACCGGGGAGCTGTTTTTT
NA NA TRBJ2-2 TRBV11-2 CASSSRAGANTGELFF TGTGCCAGCAGCTCCAGGGCGGGGGCTAACACCGGGGAGCTGTTTTTT
NA NA TRBJ2-7 TRBV20-1 CSAQDTFRYEQYF TGCAGTGCCCAGGACACCTTCCGCTACGAGCAGTACTTC